Sequencing of this T cell receptor beta chain was carried out in a study of identifying expanded T cells in peripheral blood. CDR3 length: 16 amino acids. J gave up 1 base and V 4 bases, and 4 bases lay outside the gene matches. Germline CDR1 reads LGHNA; CDR2 reads YNFKEQ. Study-level results: Two-week clone count variance significantly increased as total template count grew. Over approximately two and four weeks, about 15 and 18 clones changed, versus around 1.1 between replicates.

As to this clone: What it binds is not known.

The table came from immunoSEQ multiplex PCR; TCRdb's copy has only in-frame clones and leaves some out. The table shows 75,000 to 95,000 clones, with 89% occurring only once. This chain joins TRBV4-2 and TRBJ2-7; 13 bases match TRBD2. The receptor was isolated from a person aged 18 to 70 in good health. The sample comprised blood. CDR3 region: CASSLGLAGVSYEQYF. The CDR3, as DNA: TGTGCCAGCAGCCTCGGACTAGCGGGGGTTTCCTACGAGCAGTACTTC.